This TCR beta chain stems from a study of long-term antiretroviral therapy in people with HIV. With survey level as its setting, the immunoSEQ assay was v3.0. Using immunoSEQ multiplex PCR, the repertoire was profiled, and TCRdb retains in-frame clones only, with some absent. The sample includes about 16,000 clones, around 80% of them seen just once. The germline V and J ends were trimmed by 4 bases and 3 bases, with 12 bases remaining between them. Germline V gene sequence: CDR1 SQVTM, CDR2 ANQGSEA. The CDR3 totals 13 residues. The clonotype originates from a man aged 40-50 years with HIV. The chain links TRBV29-1 to TRBJ1-1; a weak D match, TRBD1 (6 bases). This material consisted of unsorted PBMCs, taken 2.1 years after starting antiretroviral therapy. Here the CDR3 reads CSVARGRDTEAFF. The CDR3 DNA follows: TGCAGCGTTGCCAGGGGTAGGGACACTGAAGCTTTCTTT.